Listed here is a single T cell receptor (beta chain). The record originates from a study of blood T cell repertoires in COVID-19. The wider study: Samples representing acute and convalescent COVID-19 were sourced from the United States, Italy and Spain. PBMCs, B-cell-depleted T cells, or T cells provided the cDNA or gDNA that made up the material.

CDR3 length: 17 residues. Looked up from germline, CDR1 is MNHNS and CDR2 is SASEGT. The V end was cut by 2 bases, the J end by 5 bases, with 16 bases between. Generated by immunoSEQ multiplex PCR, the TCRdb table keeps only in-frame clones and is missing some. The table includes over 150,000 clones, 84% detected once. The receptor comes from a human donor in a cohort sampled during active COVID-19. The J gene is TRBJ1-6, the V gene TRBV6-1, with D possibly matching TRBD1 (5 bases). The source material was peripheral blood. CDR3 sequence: CASSELGVRANNSPLHF. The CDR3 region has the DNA TGTGCCAGCAGTGAATTAGGGGTACGCGCCAATAATTCACCCCTCCACTTT.